Reported below is one TCR beta chain. Antigen: not known. 5'RACE primed from the constant segment yielded TCR alpha and TCR beta cDNA libraries bearing sample barcodes and UMIs. TCRdb processed the 5' RACE reads anew with MiXCR; each CDR3 protein has one entry. The data show around 250,000 distinct CDR3 sequences, roughly 17% seen once. This entry comes from a study of T-cell memory formation after mild COVID-19. V lost 6 bases and J lost 4, with 16 bases in between. The length of the CDR3 is 15 residues. Overall study results and limits: Largely, contracting CD4+ clones fell within CM and EM, and contracting CD8+ clones within EMRA.

This sequence was found in a man aged 18 to 30 who had mild COVID-19 (a few samples of this study predate the infection). Cell type and time point are not known. The rearrangement links TRBV12-3 or TRBV12-4 to TRBJ2-1; D may be TRBD2 (5 bases). Material: PBMCs or a T cell subset sorted from them (not recorded which). CDR3 DNA: TGTGCCAGCAGCCCCGCGGGCCTAGGGTACAATGAGCAGTTCTTC. It translates to CASSPAGLGYNEQFF.